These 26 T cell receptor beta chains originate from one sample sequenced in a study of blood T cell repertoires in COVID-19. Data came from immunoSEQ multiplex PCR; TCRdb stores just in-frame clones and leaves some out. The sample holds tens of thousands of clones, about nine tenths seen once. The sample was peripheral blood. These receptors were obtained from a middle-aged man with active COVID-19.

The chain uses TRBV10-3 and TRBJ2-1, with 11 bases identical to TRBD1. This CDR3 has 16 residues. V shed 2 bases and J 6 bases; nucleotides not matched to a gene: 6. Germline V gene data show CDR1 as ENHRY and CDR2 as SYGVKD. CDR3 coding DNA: TGTGCCATCAGTGAGGTCTGGACAGGGGGCTTCAATGAGCAGTTCTTC. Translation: CAISEVWTGGFNEQFF.

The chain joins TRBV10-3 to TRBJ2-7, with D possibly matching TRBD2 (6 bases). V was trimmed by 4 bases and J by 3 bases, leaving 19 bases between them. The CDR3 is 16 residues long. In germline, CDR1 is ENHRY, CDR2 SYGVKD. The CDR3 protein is CAISARVADTIYEQYF. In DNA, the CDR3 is TGTGCCATCAGTGCACGAGTAGCGGATACCATCTACGAGCAGTACTTC.

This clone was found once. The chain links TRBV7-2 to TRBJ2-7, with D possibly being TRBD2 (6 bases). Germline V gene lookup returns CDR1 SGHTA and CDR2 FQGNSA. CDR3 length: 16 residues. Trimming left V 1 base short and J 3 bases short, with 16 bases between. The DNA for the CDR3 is TGTGCCAGCAGCTTAGTAGGGTATGAGGGAGGCTACGAGCAGTACTTC. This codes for CASSLVGYEGGYEQYF.

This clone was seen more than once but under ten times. This CDR3 is CASSQGVSGRFEAFF. CDR3 DNA: TGTGCCAGCAGCCAAGGGGTCTCAGGCCGGTTTGAAGCTTTCTTT. The V gene is TRBV3-1 (or the pseudogene TRBV3-2), the J gene TRBJ1-1; D unclear. The CDR3 runs to 15 residues. With 1 base removed from V and 7 bases from J, the gap between germline ends came to 16 bases. Germline V gives CDR1 LGHDT, CDR2 YNNKEL (reference sequence).

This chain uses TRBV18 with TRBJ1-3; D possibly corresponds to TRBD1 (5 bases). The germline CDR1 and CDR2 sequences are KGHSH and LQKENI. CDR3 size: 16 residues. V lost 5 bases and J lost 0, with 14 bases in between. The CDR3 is CASSSGQGDSGNTIYF. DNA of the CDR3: TGTGCCAGCTCATCAGGACAAGGCGACTCTGGAAACACCATATATTTT. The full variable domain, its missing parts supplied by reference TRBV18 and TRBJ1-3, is NAGVMQNPRHLVRRRGQEARLRCSPMKGHSHVYWYRQLPEEGLKFMVYLQKENIIDESGMPKERFSAEFPKEGPSILRIQQVVRGDSAAYFCASSSGQGDSGNTIYFGEGSWLTVV.

CDR3 coding DNA: TGCGCCAGCAGCCGAGCCGCCTTGGGGGGAGGCCAATCCTACGAGCAGTACTTC. Its translation is CASSRAALGGGQSYEQYF. V and J are TRBV4-3 and TRBJ2-7; tentatively, D is TRBD2 (6 bases). From germline, CDR1 is LGHNA and CDR2 YSLEER. The CDR3 spans 18 residues. V was cut by 4 bases and J by 1 base, with 23 bases left in between.

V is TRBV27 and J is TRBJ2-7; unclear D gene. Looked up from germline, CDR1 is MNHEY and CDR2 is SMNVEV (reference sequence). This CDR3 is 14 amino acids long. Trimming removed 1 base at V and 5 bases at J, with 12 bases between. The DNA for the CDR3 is TGTGCCAGCAGTTTATATACAGCCTCGGACGAGCAGTACTTC. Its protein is CASSLYTASDEQYF.

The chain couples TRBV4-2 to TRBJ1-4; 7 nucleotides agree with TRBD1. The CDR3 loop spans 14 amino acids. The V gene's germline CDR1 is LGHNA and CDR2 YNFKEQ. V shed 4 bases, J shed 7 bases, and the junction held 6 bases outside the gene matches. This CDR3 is CASSPRQGGEKLFF. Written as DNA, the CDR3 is TGTGCCAGCAGCCCAAGACAGGGAGGTGAAAAACTGTTTTTT.

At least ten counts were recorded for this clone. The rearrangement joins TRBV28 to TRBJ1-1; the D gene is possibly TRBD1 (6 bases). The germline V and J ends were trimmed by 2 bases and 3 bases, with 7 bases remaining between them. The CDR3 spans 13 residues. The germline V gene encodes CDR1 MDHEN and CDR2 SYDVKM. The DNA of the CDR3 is TGTGCCAGCAGTTTACAGGGGCACACTGAAGCTTTCTTT. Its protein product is CASSLQGHTEAFF.

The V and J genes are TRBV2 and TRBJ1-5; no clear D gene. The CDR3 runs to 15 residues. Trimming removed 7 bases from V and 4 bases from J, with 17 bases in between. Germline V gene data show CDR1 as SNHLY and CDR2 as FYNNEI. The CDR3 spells CASTMEGARNQPQHF. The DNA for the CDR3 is TGTGCCAGCACTATGGAGGGAGCAAGGAATCAGCCCCAGCATTTT.

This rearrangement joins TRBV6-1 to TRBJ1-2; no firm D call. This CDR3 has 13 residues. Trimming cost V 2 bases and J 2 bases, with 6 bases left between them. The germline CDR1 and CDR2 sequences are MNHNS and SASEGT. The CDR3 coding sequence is TGTGCCAGCAGTGAACCAGAAAACTATGGCTACACCTTC. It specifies CASSEPENYGYTF.

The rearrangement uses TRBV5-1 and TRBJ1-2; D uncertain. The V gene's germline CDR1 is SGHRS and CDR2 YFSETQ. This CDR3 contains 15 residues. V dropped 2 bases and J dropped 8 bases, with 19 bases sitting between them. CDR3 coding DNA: TGCGCCAGCAGCTTAGAGGGTAGGGAACGTCGCGGCTACACCTTC. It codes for CASSLEGRERRGYTF.

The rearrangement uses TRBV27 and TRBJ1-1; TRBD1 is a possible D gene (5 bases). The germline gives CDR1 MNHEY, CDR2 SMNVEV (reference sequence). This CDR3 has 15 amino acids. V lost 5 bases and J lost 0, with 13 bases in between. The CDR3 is CASSRQIQMNTEAFF. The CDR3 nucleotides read TGTGCCAGCAGTCGACAGATTCAAATGAACACTGAAGCTTTCTTT.

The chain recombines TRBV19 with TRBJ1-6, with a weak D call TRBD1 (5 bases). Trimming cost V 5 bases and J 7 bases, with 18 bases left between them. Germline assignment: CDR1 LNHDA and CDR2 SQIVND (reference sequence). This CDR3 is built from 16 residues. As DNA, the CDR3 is TGTGCCAGTAGTCGAACGACAGTCGCCGGGAATTCACCCCTCCACTTT. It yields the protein CASSRTTVAGNSPLHF. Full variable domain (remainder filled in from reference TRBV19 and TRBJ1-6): DGGITQSPKYLFRKEGQNVTLSCEQNLNHDAMYWYRQDPGQGLRLIYYSQIVNDFQKGDIAEGYSVSREKKESFPLTVTSAQKNPTAFYLCASSRTTVAGNSPLHFGNGTRLTVT.

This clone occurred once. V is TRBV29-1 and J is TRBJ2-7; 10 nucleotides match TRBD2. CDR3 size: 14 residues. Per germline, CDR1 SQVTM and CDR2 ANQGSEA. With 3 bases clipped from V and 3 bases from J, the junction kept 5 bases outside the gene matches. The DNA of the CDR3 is TGCAGCGTTGACGGCCTAGCGGGAGTCTACGAGCAGTACTTC. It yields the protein CSVDGLAGVYEQYF.

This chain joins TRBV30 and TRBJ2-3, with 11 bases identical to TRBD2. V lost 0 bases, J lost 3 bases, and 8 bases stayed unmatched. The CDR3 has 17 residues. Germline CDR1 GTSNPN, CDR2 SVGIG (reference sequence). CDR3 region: CAWSVRGSGRVTDTQYF. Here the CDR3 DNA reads TGTGCCTGGAGTGTACGTGGTAGCGGGAGGGTGACAGATACGCAGTATTTT.

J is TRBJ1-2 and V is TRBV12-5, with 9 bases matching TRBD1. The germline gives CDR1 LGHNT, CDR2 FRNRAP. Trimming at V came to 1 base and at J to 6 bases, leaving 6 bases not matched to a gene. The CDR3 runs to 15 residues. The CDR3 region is CASGLGQGVPDGYTF. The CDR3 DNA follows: TGTGCTAGTGGTTTGGGACAGGGGGTACCGGATGGCTACACCTTC.

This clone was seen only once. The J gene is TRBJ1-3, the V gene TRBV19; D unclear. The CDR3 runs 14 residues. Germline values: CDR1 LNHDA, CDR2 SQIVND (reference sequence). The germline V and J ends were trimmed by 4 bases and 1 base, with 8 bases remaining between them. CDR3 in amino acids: CASSRPGSGNTIYF. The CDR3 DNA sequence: TGTGCCAGTAGTAGACCAGGATCTGGAAACACCATATATTTT.

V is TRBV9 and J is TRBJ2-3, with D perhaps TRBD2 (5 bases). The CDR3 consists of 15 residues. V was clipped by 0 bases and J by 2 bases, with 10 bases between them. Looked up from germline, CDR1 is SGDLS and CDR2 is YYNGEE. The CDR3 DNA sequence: TGTGCCAGCAGCGTAGTCGGCGACTACACAGATACGCAGTATTTT. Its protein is CASSVVGDYTDTQYF. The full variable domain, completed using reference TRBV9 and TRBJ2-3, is DSGVTQTPKHLITATGQRVTLRCSPRSGDLSVYWYQQSLDQGLQFLIQYYNGEERAKGNILERFSAQQFPDLHSELNLSSLELGDSALYFCASSVVGDYTDTQYFGPGTRLTVL.

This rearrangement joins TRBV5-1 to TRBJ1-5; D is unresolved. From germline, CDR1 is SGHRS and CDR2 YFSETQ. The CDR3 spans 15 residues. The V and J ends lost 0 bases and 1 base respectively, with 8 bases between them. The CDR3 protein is CASSLDSLSNQPQHF. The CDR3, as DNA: TGCGCCAGCAGCTTGGACAGCCTAAGCAATCAGCCCCAGCATTTT. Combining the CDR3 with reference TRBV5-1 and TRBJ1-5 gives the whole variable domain KAGVTQTPRYLIKTRGQQVTLSCSPISGHRSVSWYQQTPGQGLQFLFEYFSETQRNKGNFPGRFSGRQFSNSRSEMNVSTLELGDSALYLCASSLDSLSNQPQHFGDGTRLSIL.

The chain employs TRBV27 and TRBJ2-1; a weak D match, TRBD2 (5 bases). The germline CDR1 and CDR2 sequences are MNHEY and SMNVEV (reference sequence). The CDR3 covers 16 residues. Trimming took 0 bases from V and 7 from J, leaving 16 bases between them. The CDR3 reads CASSLSKVPEGNEQFF. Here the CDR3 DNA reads TGTGCCAGCAGTTTATCGAAGGTCCCCGAGGGTAATGAGCAGTTCTTC.

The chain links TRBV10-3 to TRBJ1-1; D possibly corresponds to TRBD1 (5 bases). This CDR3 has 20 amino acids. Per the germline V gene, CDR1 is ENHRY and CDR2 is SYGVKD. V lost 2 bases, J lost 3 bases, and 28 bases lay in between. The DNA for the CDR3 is TGTGCCATCAGTGAGGGGGACTCCCGATCCGGGAATTTTCTTGACACTGAAGCTTTCTTT. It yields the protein CAISEGDSRSGNFLDTEAFF.

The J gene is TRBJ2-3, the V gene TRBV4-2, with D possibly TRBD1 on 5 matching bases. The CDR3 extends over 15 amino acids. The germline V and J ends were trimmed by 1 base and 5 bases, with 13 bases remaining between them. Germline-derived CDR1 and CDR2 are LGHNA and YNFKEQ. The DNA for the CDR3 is TGTGCCAGCAGCCAAGCAACCAGGGTTGAAGATACGCAGTATTTT. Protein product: CASSQATRVEDTQYF.

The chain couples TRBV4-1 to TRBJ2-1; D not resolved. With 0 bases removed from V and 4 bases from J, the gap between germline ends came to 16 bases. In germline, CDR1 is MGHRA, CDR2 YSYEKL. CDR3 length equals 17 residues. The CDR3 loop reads CASSQEPGIPLYNEQFF. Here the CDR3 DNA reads TGCGCCAGCAGCCAAGAGCCCGGTATCCCCCTTTACAATGAGCAGTTCTTC.

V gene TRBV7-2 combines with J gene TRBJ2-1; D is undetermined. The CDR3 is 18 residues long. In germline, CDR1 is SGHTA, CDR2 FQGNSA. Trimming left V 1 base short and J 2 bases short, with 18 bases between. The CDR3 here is CASSLGGLSGPPYNEQFF. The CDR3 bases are TGTGCCAGCAGCTTAGGAGGATTGTCGGGTCCTCCCTACAATGAGCAGTTCTTC.

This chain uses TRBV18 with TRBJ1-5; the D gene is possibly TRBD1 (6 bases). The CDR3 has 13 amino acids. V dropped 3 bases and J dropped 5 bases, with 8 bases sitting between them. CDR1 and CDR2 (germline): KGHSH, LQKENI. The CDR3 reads CASSPNRDQPQHF. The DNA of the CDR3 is TGTGCCAGCTCACCGAACAGGGATCAGCCCCAGCATTTT.